The TCR beta chain described here comes from a study of cytomegalovirus exposure and HLA in healthy donors. Study-wide findings and caveats: Reports described diagnosis of cytomegalovirus status by the classifier as highly specific and sensitive. In a later analysis, a missense DCLRE1C variant was linked to TCR beta V- and J-gene trimming. Accurate predictions that matched the HLA-A and HLA-B alleles of most subjects were reportedly made from TCR beta sequences.

PCR primers comprised 60 Vbeta and 13 Jbeta primers. Profiling relied on immunoSEQ multiplex PCR, and the TCRdb table lists in-frame clones only, not all of them. The sample contains approximately 100,000 clones, approximately 76% of which appear only once. With respect to this clone: Its antigen is as yet unknown.

V lost 2 bases and J lost 8; bases outside the gene matches: 8. Germline CDR1 MNHEY, CDR2 SVGAGI. The CDR3 is 14 amino acids. This clonotype originated in a woman aged 18 to 35 in good health and CMV-seropositive. The chain uses TRBV6-5 and TRBJ1-2; the match to TRBD1 covers 7 bases. What was sequenced was PBMCs. CDR3 in amino acids: CASSYAGGADGYTF. The CDR3 DNA reads as TGTGCCAGCAGTTACGCAGGGGGAGCGGACGGCTACACCTTC.